Each of the 29 T cell receptor beta chains below was sequenced from the same sample in a study of regulatory T cells in long-lasting Graves disease. Time point reported: persistent/refractory GD, antithyroid drugs over 5 years with positive TRAb. Researchers made the TCR library from RNA that was extracted from PBMCs. With iRepertoire HTBI primers and Arm-PCR of CDR3 regions, TCR beta libraries were built. From the multiplex PCR reads, TCRdb called clonotypes with MiXCR, one entry per CDR3 protein. The table lists 400,000 to 450,000 distinct CDR3 sequences, around 20% of them singletons. The sequenced sample was peripheral blood mononuclear cells (PBMCs), obtained when the disease was refractory, from a patient treated with antithyroid drugs. These receptors were taken from a female donor with Graves disease.

J is TRBJ1-2 and V is TRBV18; D remains ambiguous. The V gene lost 3 bases and the J gene lost 1 base, with 9 bases spanning the gap. The germline V gene encodes CDR1 KGHSH and CDR2 LQKENI. The CDR3 extends over 14 amino acids. DNA of the CDR3: TGTGCCAGCTCACCGCTACACGATAACTATGGCTACACCTTC. Protein: CASSPLHDNYGYTF.

This clonotype was observed a handful of times. The chain couples TRBV20-1 to TRBJ2-5; D call uncertain. The CDR3 consists of 12 residues. V was cut by 0 bases and J by 7 bases, with 9 bases left in between. Germline assignment: CDR1 DFQATT and CDR2 SNEGSKA (reference sequence). The CDR3 region has the DNA TGCAGTGCTAGAGATCGGGCCGGGACCCAGTACTTC. The encoded protein is CSARDRAGTQYF.

The sample holds many counts of this clonotype. In DNA form, the CDR3 reads TGTGCCAGCACGCTCGACAGTCCCTCTATTGGCTACACCTTC. Protein product: CASTLDSPSIGYTF. The rearrangement links TRBV6-1 to TRBJ1-2, with D perhaps TRBD1 (5 bases). The germline V gene has CDR1 MNHNS and CDR2 SASEGT. V was shortened by 7 bases and J by 7 bases, with 19 bases between the two germline ends. The length of the CDR3 is 14 residues.

The chain carries TRBV6-1 and TRBJ2-1, with 8 positions matching TRBD1. Trimming cost V 8 bases and J 6 bases; bases outside gene matches: 9. CDR3 length: 14 residues. CDR1 is MNHNS, CDR2 SASEGT, per germline. The CDR3 DNA follows: TGTGCCAGCCGGCCGGACAGGGTTGGCAATGAGCAGTTCTTC. Its protein product is CASRPDRVGNEQFF.

Worth noting for this clonotype: This may come from a read error, since a much larger clone is one base off. This chain joins TRBV24-1 and TRBJ2-7, with D maybe TRBD1 (5 bases). Trimming removed 3 bases from V and 5 bases from J, with 10 bases in between. The CDR3 extends over 13 amino acids. Germline CDR1 is KGHDR and CDR2 is SFDVKD. The CDR3 sequence: CATSDGASDEQYF. CDR3 in DNA: TGTGCCACCAGTGATGGGGCTTCTGACGAGCAGTACTTC.

This clonotype has a count of ten or more. The chain recombines TRBV20-1 with TRBJ2-4; the D gene is possibly TRBD2 (6 bases). Germline V lookup: CDR1 DFQATT, CDR2 SNEGSKA (reference sequence). The CDR3 is 14 amino acids. V gave up 4 bases and J gave up 0 bases, with 10 bases separating them. The CDR3 DNA is TGCAGTGCTATTAGCGGAACAGCCAAAAACATTCAGTACTTC. As protein: CSAISGTAKNIQYF.

This clonotype was detected ten times or more. The V and J genes are TRBV28 and TRBJ2-5; the match to TRBD1 covers 10 bases. Trimming cost V 3 bases and J 5 bases; bases outside gene matches: 6. CDR1 is MDHEN, CDR2 SYDVKM, per germline. The CDR3 totals 15 residues. The CDR3 DNA reads TGTGCCAGCAGTTTGACAGGGGGCTTACTGGAGACCCAGTACTTC. Translated: CASSLTGGLLETQYF.

The chain employs TRBV20-1 and TRBJ1-3; 8 bases map to TRBD1. The trim removed 5 bases at V and 4 bases at J, leaving 7 bases unmatched. The germline V gene has CDR1 DFQATT and CDR2 SNEGSKA (reference sequence). This CDR3 spans 14 amino acids. CDR3 loop: CSAQDRGRGNTIYF. CDR3 DNA: TGCAGTGCTCAAGACAGGGGCCGAGGAAACACCATATATTTT.

This clonotype was seen ten or more times. The chain is built from TRBV2 and TRBJ1-2; tentative D call: TRBD1 (6 bases). This CDR3 is 13 amino acids long. V was cut by 7 bases and J by 8 bases, with 17 bases left in between. In germline, CDR1 is SNHLY, CDR2 FYNNEI. CDR3: CASTLWGGQGYTF. Written as DNA, the CDR3 is TGTGCCAGCACCCTATGGGGGGGCCAGGGCTACACCTTC.

This chain uses TRBV11-1 with TRBJ2-1; D call uncertain. CDR3 length equals 16 residues. V dropped 6 bases and J dropped 6 bases, with 21 bases sitting between them. Germline V lookup: CDR1 SGHAT, CDR2 FQDESV (reference sequence). DNA for the CDR3: TGTGCCAGCAGTCAGATCACGGAATACCCGCTCAATGAGCAGTTCTTC. Protein product: CASSQITEYPLNEQFF.

This clonotype was found many times. The CDR3 loop is CASSLAGQPPPRGYTF. The CDR3 DNA sequence: TGTGCCAGCAGTTTAGCGGGACAGCCCCCCCCTAGGGGCTACACCTTC. This sequence joins TRBV12-3 or TRBV12-4 and TRBJ1-2; the match to TRBD1 covers 7 bases. The CDR3 sequence is 16 residues long. After removal of 0 bases from V and 8 bases from J, the junction contained 12 bases not matched to a gene.

This rearrangement joins TRBV6-1 to TRBJ1-3; no definite D call. The CDR3 is made up of 12 amino acids. The germline gives CDR1 MNHNS, CDR2 SASEGT. V was trimmed by 6 bases and J by 2 bases, leaving 5 bases between them. CDR3 residues: CASRATGNTIYF. CDR3 coding DNA: TGTGCCAGCAGGGCGACTGGAAACACCATATATTTT.

A single count supports this clonotype. V usage is TRBV7-3 and J usage is TRBJ1-6, with a possible D match to TRBD1 (5 bases). The V end was cut by 4 bases, the J end by 5 bases, with 18 bases between. Germline CDR1 is SGHTA and CDR2 is FQGTGA. This CDR3 is built from 17 residues. The CDR3 DNA sequence: TGTGCCAGCAGCTCCCATCCCTTTAGCAGGGATAATTCACCCCTCCACTTT. This sequence encodes CASSSHPFSRDNSPLHF.

This clonotype was recorded a few times. V is TRBV29-1 and J is TRBJ2-7; weak D call: TRBD1 (6 bases). CDR1 is SQVTM, CDR2 ANQGSEA, per germline. This CDR3 region has 11 residues. The V end was cut by 4 bases, the J end by 7 bases, with 11 bases between. CDR3 region: CSVVTGREQYF. CDR3 DNA: TGCAGCGTTGTCACAGGGCGAGAGCAGTACTTC.

Comments on this clonotype: One base away lies a much larger clone, so this may be a sequencing read error. J is TRBJ1-1 and V is TRBV7-2; 10 bases line up with TRBD1. The germline gives CDR1 SGHTA, CDR2 FQGNSA. The CDR3 sequence is 15 residues long. The CDR3 spells CACSLEIGTGAEAFF. CDR3 nucleotide sequence: TGTGCCTGCAGCTTAGAGATAGGGACAGGGGCTGAAGCTTTCTTT.

This clonotype has at least ten counts. The chain uses TRBV28 and TRBJ1-5; weak D call: TRBD1 (6 bases). The CDR3 loop spans 12 amino acids. Trimming removed 11 bases from V and 4 bases from J, with 12 bases in between. Germline lookup yields CDR1 MDHEN and CDR2 SYDVKM. For the CDR3, the DNA is TGTGCCTCGCAAGGGGGAAATCAGCCCCAGCATTTT. Translation gives CASQGGNQPQHF. The variable domain in full, with the rest retrieved from reference TRBV28 and TRBJ1-5, is DVKVTQSSRYLVKRTGEKVFLECVQDMDHENMFWYRQDPGLGLRLIYFSYDVKMKEKGDIPEGYSVSREKKERFSLILESASTNQTSMYLCASQGGNQPQHFGDGTRLSIL.

This clonotype was counted a few times. J is TRBJ1-5 and V is TRBV20-1; no clear D. The CDR3 consists of 14 residues. Trimming took off 2 bases at V and 0 bases at J, with 8 bases between the two ends. Germline CDR1 reads DFQATT; CDR2 reads SNEGSKA (reference sequence). CDR3 DNA: TGCAGTGCTAGATTCGCAGATAGCAATCAGCCCCAGCATTTT. Translating it yields CSARFADSNQPQHF.

This clonotype was seen a handful of times. The chain joins TRBV30 to TRBJ2-7; the match to TRBD2 covers 9 bases. Losses at the gene ends were 3 bases for V and 6 bases for J; bases not matched to a gene: 9. Germline CDR1 GTSNPN, CDR2 SVGIG (reference sequence). The CDR3 consists of 14 residues. CDR3 amino acids: CAWRGLAPTFEQYF. CDR3 nucleotides: TGTGCCTGGAGAGGACTAGCGCCTACCTTCGAGCAGTACTTC.

This chain uses TRBV20-1 with TRBJ2-7, with 9 bases matching TRBD1. The CDR3 has 13 residues. Germline-derived CDR1 and CDR2 are DFQATT and SNEGSKA (reference sequence). V was clipped by 6 bases and J by 6 bases; unmatched bases: 9. CDR3 coding DNA: TGCAGTGCCCCGGGGACAGGGAAATTCGAGCAGTACTTC. Translated: CSAPGTGKFEQYF.

The rearrangement uses TRBV28 and TRBJ1-5; D uncertain. Trimming shortened V by 2 bases and J by 0 bases, and 8 bases separated the two germline ends. CDR1 is MDHEN, CDR2 SYDVKM, per germline. CDR3 length equals 15 residues. CDR3 sequence (DNA): TGTGCCAGCAGTTTAACGGTGGGTAGCAATCAGCCCCAGCATTTT. It yields the protein CASSLTVGSNQPQHF. Based on the CDR3 plus reference TRBV28 and TRBJ1-5, the full variable domain is DVKVTQSSRYLVKRTGEKVFLECVQDMDHENMFWYRQDPGLGLRLIYFSYDVKMKEKGDIPEGYSVSREKKERFSLILESASTNQTSMYLCASSLTVGSNQPQHFGDGTRLSIL.

This clonotype was seen ten or more times. The chain combines TRBV6-1 with TRBJ1-2; D is uncertain. The CDR3 totals 14 residues. Germline V CDR1 and CDR2: MNHNS, SASEGT. V dropped 6 bases and J dropped 4 bases, with 15 bases sitting between them. CDR3 amino acids: CASSAEGFAYGYTF. Here the CDR3 DNA reads TGTGCCAGCAGCGCGGAAGGTTTTGCCTATGGCTACACCTTC.

This rearrangement joins TRBV5-6 to TRBJ1-1; D uncertain. V was clipped by 7 bases and J by 1 base, with 14 bases between them. Per the germline V gene, CDR1 is SGHDT and CDR2 is YYEEEE. This CDR3 region has 14 residues. CDR3 in amino acids: CASALALRNTEAFF. CDR3 in DNA: TGTGCCAGCGCCCTGGCCCTCCGGAACACTGAAGCTTTCTTT.

This clonotype showed up many times. J is TRBJ1-2 and V is TRBV29-1; a possible D gene is TRBD1 (6 bases). With 6 bases removed from V and 6 bases from J, the gap between germline ends came to 11 bases. Germline CDR1 reads SQVTM; CDR2 reads ANQGSEA. The CDR3 contains 11 residues. The CDR3, as DNA: TGCAGCGTGGAGGGGGGGGATGGCTACACCTTC. This translates into CSVEGGDGYTF.

This clonotype has only a few counts. This chain connects TRBV6-1 to TRBJ1-2, with D hard to call. V was clipped by 5 bases and J by 2 bases, with 12 bases between them. Germline values: CDR1 MNHNS, CDR2 SASEGT. This CDR3 spans 14 amino acids. The CDR3 DNA follows: TGTGCCAGCAGTAACATAACAACCAACTATGGCTACACCTTC. Translating gives CASSNITTNYGYTF.

In its sample, this clonotype was seen many times. The CDR3 DNA is TGCGCCAGCAGCTTGTACGCAGTAGGACTCACTGAAGCTTTCTTT. Its protein is CASSLYAVGLTEAFF. The chain joins TRBV5-1 to TRBJ1-1; no clear D gene. CDR1 is SGHRS and CDR2 is YFSETQ in the germline V gene. Trimming took off 1 base at V and 4 bases at J, with 14 bases between the two ends. This CDR3 has 15 residues.

CDR3 DNA: TGTGCCAGCAGTGAGTCCAGATCGTCGGCTCGGCCCCAGCATTTT. Translating it yields CASSESRSSARPQHF. The V call is TRBV12-3 or TRBV12-4, the J call TRBJ1-5; D unclear. CDR3 length: 15 residues. Deletions cut 5 bases from V and 9 bases from J, with 20 bases between.

This chain uses TRBV29-1 with TRBJ2-6; D call uncertain. CDR1 SQVTM and CDR2 ANQGSEA come from the germline V gene. The CDR3 covers 13 residues. V shed 4 bases and J shed 3 bases, with 7 bases lying between them. Written as DNA, the CDR3 is TGCAGCGTTGGGCCGGGTGGGGCCAACGTCCTGACTTTC. Translated, it gives CSVGPGGANVLTF. Filled out from reference TRBV29-1 and TRBJ2-6, the complete variable domain reads SAVISQKPSRDICQRGTSLTIQCQVDSQVTMMFWYRQQPGQSLTLIATANQGSEATYESGFVIDKFPISRPNLTFSTLTVSNMSPEDSSIYLCSVGPGGANVLTFGAGSRLTVL.

The sample holds a few counts of this clonotype. The chain joins TRBV7-6 to TRBJ2-3; unclear D gene. The CDR3 length is 14 residues. CDR1 is SGHVS and CDR2 is FNYEAQ in the germline V gene. The germline V and J ends were trimmed by 1 base and 4 bases, with 9 bases remaining between them. The CDR3 region has the DNA TGTGCCAGCAGCTTAGACGCGGCAGCAGATACGCAGTATTTT. This encodes CASSLDAAADTQYF.

The sample holds many counts of this clonotype. The rearrangement links TRBV20-1 to TRBJ1-6, with D unresolved. The germline V and J ends were trimmed by 0 bases and 8 bases, with 8 bases remaining between them. This CDR3 is built from 13 residues. The germline gives CDR1 DFQATT, CDR2 SNEGSKA (reference sequence). The CDR3 nucleotides are TGCAGTGCTAGAGATAGAACGGATTCACCCCTCCACTTT. This gives the protein CSARDRTDSPLHF.